A single sample gave rise to the 7 T cell receptor beta chains below, sequenced in a study of T cells in Graves' hyperthyroidism and ophthalmopathy. From RNA transcripts, TCR beta CDR3 regions were amplified. Primed by the HTBI set, a first-round RT-PCR was run on the TCR CDR3. TCRdb fed the multiplex PCR reads into MiXCR, producing one record per CDR3 protein. The sample has a few hundred thousand distinct CDR3 sequences; around 15% are singletons. The material sequenced was blood. All receptors derive from a middle-aged woman with Graves' ophthalmopathy.

The chain has TRBV11-2 and TRBJ1-3; unclear D gene. Between the trimmed V and J ends, which lost 3 bases and 0 bases, there was a span of 9 bases. The germline V gene encodes CDR1 SGHAT and CDR2 FQNNGV. The CDR3 runs to 15 residues. In nucleotides, the CDR3 is TGTGCCAGCAGCTTTGGGTCTTACTCTGGAAACACCATATATTTT. It is translated as CASSFGSYSGNTIYF.

This clonotype has more than one count but fewer than ten. V usage is TRBV12-3 or TRBV12-4 and J usage is TRBJ1-1; TRBD1 might be the D (5 bases). Trimming stripped 5 bases from V and 0 bases from J, with 13 bases between. This CDR3 region has 15 residues. The CDR3 here is CASSPGPGMNTEAFF. CDR3 DNA sequence: TGTGCCAGCAGTCCAGGTCCAGGGATGAACACTGAAGCTTTCTTT.

The V and J genes are TRBV3-1 and TRBJ1-3; no clear D. V was trimmed by 3 bases and J by 3 bases, leaving 9 bases between them. Germline values: CDR1 LGHDT, CDR2 YNNKEL (reference sequence). The CDR3 loop spans 14 amino acids. The CDR3 DNA follows: TGTGCCAGCAGCCACACTAGTATTGGAAACACCATATATTTT. Translated, it gives CASSHTSIGNTIYF. Based on the CDR3 plus reference TRBV3-1 and TRBJ1-3, the full variable domain is DTAVSQTPKYLVTQMGNDKSIKCEQNLGHDTMYWYKQDSKKFLKIMFSYNNKELIINETVPNRFSPKSPDKAHLNLHINSLELGDSAVYFCASSHTSIGNTIYFGEGSWLTVV.

The chain uses TRBV29-1 and TRBJ2-5, with D uncertain. This CDR3 comprises 12 residues. Trimming removed 4 bases from V and 5 bases from J, with 11 bases in between. The V gene's germline CDR1 is SQVTM and CDR2 ANQGSEA. For the CDR3, the DNA is TGCAGCGTTGGGGGTAGGTTGGAGACCCAGTACTTC. It codes for CSVGGRLETQYF.

This chain joins TRBV18 and TRBJ2-7, with 7 bases lining up with TRBD2. J gave up 7 bases and V 2 bases, and 14 bases lay outside the gene matches. Germline CDR1 reads KGHSH; CDR2 reads LQKENI. The CDR3 is 16 residues long. The CDR3 DNA is TGTGCCAGCTCACCATTACCTAGCGGCAATTTACGAGAGCAGTACTTC. The encoded protein is CASSPLPSGNLREQYF.

The rearrangement uses TRBV6-1 and TRBJ1-2; the D is unclear. Trimming removed 8 bases at V and 8 bases at J, with 12 bases between. Per the germline V gene, CDR1 is MNHNS and CDR2 is SASEGT. The CDR3 is 11 amino acids. The CDR3 DNA follows: TGTGCCAGCGTCGGGGTCGGAGGCTACACCTTC. Translation gives CASVGVGGYTF.

Many counts were recorded for this clonotype. The chain uses TRBV7-9 and TRBJ2-5; D gene ambiguous. V was pared by 2 bases and J by 0 bases, with 7 bases between. The CDR3 has 14 residues. Germline V gene data show CDR1 as SEHNR and CDR2 as FQNEAQ (reference sequence). CDR3 bases: TGTGCCAGCAGCTTAAGAAACGACCAAGAGACCCAGTACTTC. This gives the protein CASSLRNDQETQYF.